A single T cell receptor (beta chain) is shown here with its context. This clonotype was picked up many times. Its antigen specificity is not known. No much larger clone is present one base from it, and per-base qualities are unavailable. Preparation of the library involved 5' RACE. The sequencer was an Illumina HiSeq 2500. A second roughly 7 to 11 cycle PCR used a sample-barcoded 5' primer and a J-beta primer mix. Each TCR beta cDNA molecule received a unique molecular identifier from a template-switch 5' adaptor carrying 12 random nucleotides. Each sample yielded at least 2.5 million CDR3-containing paired-end reads. First-strand cDNA was synthesized from all RNA with the Mint cDNA synthesis kit, primed by a TRBC-specific oligonucleotide. Following uracil-DNA glycosylase treatment, a first 18-cycle PCR with universal primers M1SS and BC2_uni_R was performed on all cDNA. Processing in the source paper ran as follows. For normalization, 1 million high-quality reads, each with a distinct molecular identifier, were randomly selected from each sample. Reads sharing molecular identifiers were discarded rather than binned into consensus sequences. MiTCR, with a Q25 quality threshold and the strictest error-elimination algorithm, was used for CDR3 identification, clonotype clustering and error correction. A nonparametric unseen species model with Euler transformation was used to estimate a lower bound on total TCR beta diversity. TCRdb's own reprocessing of the public reads used fastp at Q25 and MiXCR and kept productive beta chains. Rows with a matching CDR3 protein are joined into one entry that keeps the most common DNA and genes. What appears here as the V and J calls and clone size reflects TCRdb's work, not the paper's. For this sample there are about 1,800,000 distinct CDR3 sequences; roughly 27% appear just once. The top ten constitute 7% to 9% of the sample.

The CDR3 measures 16 amino acids from cysteine to phenylalanine. Of the read, only the CDR3 DNA is kept; its 48 bases are in frame from base 1. Between the V and J ends, shortened by 0 bases and 1 base respectively, the junction contains 12 bases. CDR1 and CDR2, looked up from the germline V gene (reference sequence), are LNHNV and YYDKDF. Systemically healthy Caucasian individuals from Russia, some 40 in total and aged about 6 to 90 years, were included as donors. Each donor gave 8 to 10 milliliters of peripheral blood, drawn into EDTA-treated Vacutainer tubes. Ficoll-Paque density-gradient centrifugation was used to isolate PBMCs, with at least 6.5 million per sample. Total RNA was extracted from PBMCs with Trizol reagent, with at least 5 micrograms obtained per sample. For every donor, an aliquot of PBMCs went through flow cytometry to measure the percentages of naive CD45RAhigh/CD27high T cells.

The source of the sample is a study of blood T cells in healthy people across ages (dated by TCRdb to about 2015). About the investigation overall: In model experiments, template switching captured roughly one uniquely barcoded TCR beta cDNA molecule for every two T cells. Using the same blood draw, the study looked at two additional independent replicas of 1 million unique cDNA reads for two donors, one aged 18 to 30 and the other aged 80 or older. Age-related changes in TCR beta repertoire diversity were measured in the study by deep sequencing normalized with unique cDNA molecular identifiers. The donors were split into four age groups: young (average roughly 15 years), middle-aged (about 40), aged (approximately 60) and long-lived (more than 80). To avoid experimental bias, donors of different ages were distributed randomly across sequencing lanes. Here is what the overall study found, with its caveats: Observed TCR beta diversity per million T cells fell roughly linearly with age, and a significant reduction was already apparent by age around 44. Observed TCR beta diversity correlated strongly with the percentage of naive T cells measured by flow cytometry. The long-lived group showed more naive CD4+ T cells, fewer expanded clones and increased TCR diversity than the aged group, suggesting age selection. Estimates of total diversity based on one million sequenced T cells were considered lower bounds and underestimates. Because profiling used bulk unsorted PBMCs, naive and antigen-experienced compartments could not be compared conclusively. Because the CMV infection status of the donors was unknown, age-related changes in expanded clonotypes may potentially have been confounded.

Specimen: blood. This sequence uses TRBV15 and TRBJ2-5; the D gene lacks a confident call. The TCR was taken from a woman aged 25-40 years in good health. The DNA sequence is TGTGCCACCAGCAGAGATACGCCCGAGCCCCAAGAGACCCAGTACTTC. The resulting protein is CATSRDTPEPQETQYF. Beyond the CDR3, the reference TRBV15 and TRBJ2-5 genes provide the residues; the full variable domain reads: DAMVIQNPRYQVTQFGKPVTLSCSQTLNHNVMYWYQQKSSQAPKLLFHYYDKDFNNEADTPDNFQSRRPNTSFCFLDIRSPGLGDTAMYLCATSRDTPEPQETQYFGPGTRLLVL.